What follows describes a single TCR beta chain. Germline and junction disagree at one end, which may indicate a read error. This sample was included in a study of blood T cells in healthy people across ages. A second 7 to 11 cycle PCR used barcoded and J-beta primers. Each of the cDNA molecules was tagged by a template-switch adaptor with 12 random nucleotides. Every sample gave at least 2.5 million paired-end reads containing CDR3. TCRdb reprocessed the 5' RACE reads with MiXCR, giving one entry per CDR3 protein. Among approximately 900,000 distinct CDR3 sequences, just under 30% were seen once, and the ten largest hold roughly 10%. The germline V gene encodes CDR1 MDHEN and CDR2 SYDVKM. The CDR3 has 14 amino acids. In addition, the sample was reused for a study of T cells of mothers and their children. That publication notes: For each mother, over 10 million TCR beta CDR3 reads were obtained, and for each child, some 3.1 million.

The clonotype was recovered from a woman aged 40 to 50 in good health. This rearrangement joins TRBV28 to TRBJ1-6; perhaps TRBD1 as D (5 bases). The sample comprised blood. CDR3 in DNA: TGTGTCAGCAGTCCCAGGGTCTATAATTCACCCCTCCACTTT. Residues: CVSSPRVYNSPLHF.